The subject of this entry is one TCR beta chain. Its antigen is currently unknown. This CDR3 region has 12 residues. V gave up 2 bases and J gave up 6 bases, with 7 bases separating them. The germline gives CDR1 SNHLY, CDR2 FYNNEI. These data come from a study of cytotoxic CD8 clonotypes in ibrutinib-treated CLL. Findings of the study overall: Baseline values of clonality outstripped age-matched healthy donors and followed circulating CD8+ T-cell counts. Public clonotypes, found uncommonly, either contracted or stayed stable on treatment.

Cryopreserved PBMCs yielded 1.5 to 2 micrograms of genomic DNA for TCR beta libraries. Deep sequencing aimed at 1 in 200,000 to 1 in 1 million T cells' resolution. Data came from immunoSEQ multiplex PCR; TCRdb stores just in-frame clones and leaves some out. The table lists 50,000 or so clones, approximately 87% of them singletons. The source was PBMCs, collected after 24 months of ibrutinib treatment. The TCR comes from a human donor with chronic lymphocytic leukemia. The J gene is TRBJ1-2, the V gene TRBV2; D is ambiguous. CDR3 residues: CASSETEDGYTF. DNA for the CDR3: TGTGCCAGCAGTGAAACGGAGGATGGCTACACCTTC.